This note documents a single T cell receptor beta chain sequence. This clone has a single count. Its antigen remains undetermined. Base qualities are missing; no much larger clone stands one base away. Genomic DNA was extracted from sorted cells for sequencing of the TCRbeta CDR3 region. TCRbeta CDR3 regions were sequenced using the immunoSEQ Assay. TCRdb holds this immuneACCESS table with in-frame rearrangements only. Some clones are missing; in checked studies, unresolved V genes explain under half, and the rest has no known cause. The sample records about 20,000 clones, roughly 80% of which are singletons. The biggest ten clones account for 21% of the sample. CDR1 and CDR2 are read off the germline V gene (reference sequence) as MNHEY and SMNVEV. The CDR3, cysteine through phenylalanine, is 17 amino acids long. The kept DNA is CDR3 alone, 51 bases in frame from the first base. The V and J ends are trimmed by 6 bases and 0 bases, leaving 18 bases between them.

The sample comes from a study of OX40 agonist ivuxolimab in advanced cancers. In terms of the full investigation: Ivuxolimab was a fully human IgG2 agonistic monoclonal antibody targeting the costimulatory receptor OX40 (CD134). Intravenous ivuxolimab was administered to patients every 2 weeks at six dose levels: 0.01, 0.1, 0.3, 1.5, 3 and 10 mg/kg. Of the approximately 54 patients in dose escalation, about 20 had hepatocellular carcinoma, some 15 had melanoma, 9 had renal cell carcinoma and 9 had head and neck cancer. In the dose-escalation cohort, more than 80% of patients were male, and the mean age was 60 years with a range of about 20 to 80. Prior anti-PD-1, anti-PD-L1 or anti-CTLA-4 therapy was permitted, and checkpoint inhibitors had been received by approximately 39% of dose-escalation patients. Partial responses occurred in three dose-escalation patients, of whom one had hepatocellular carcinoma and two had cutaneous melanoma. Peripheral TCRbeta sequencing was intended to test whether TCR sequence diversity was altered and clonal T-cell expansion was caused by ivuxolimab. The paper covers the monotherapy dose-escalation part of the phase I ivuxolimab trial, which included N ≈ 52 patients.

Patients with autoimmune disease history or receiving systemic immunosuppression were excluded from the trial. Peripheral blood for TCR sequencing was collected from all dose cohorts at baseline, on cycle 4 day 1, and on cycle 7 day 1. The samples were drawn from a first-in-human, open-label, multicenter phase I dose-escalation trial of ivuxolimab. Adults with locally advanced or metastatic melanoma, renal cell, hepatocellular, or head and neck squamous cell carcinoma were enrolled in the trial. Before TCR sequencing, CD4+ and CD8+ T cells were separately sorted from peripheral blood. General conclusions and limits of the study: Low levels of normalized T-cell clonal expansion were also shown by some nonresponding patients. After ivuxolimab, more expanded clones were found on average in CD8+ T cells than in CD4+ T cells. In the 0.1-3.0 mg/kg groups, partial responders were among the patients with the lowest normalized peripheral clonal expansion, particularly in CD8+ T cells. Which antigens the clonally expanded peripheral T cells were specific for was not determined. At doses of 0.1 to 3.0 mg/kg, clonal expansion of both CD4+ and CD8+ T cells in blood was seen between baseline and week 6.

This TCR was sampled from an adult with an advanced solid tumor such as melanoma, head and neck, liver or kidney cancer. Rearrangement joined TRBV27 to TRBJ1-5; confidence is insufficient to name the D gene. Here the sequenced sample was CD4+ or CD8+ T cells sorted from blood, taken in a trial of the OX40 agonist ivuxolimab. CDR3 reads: CASSPMAIPISNQPQHF. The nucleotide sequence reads TGTGCCAGCAGCCCCATGGCGATACCAATTAGCAATCAGCCCCAGCATTTT.